This paragraph covers one T cell receptor (beta chain) sequence. As yet, its antigen is unknown. A far bigger clonotype differs at one base, so this is likely a read error. The sample is drawn from a study of cytomegalovirus exposure and HLA in healthy donors. PCR primers comprised 60 Vbeta and 13 Jbeta primers. Assay used: immunoSEQ multiplex PCR; TCRdb lists only in-frame clones, some missing. The sample has roughly 130,000 clones; 6.5% to 9.5% are singletons. Study-wide results and limits: Later analysis associated a missense DCLRE1C variant with TCR beta V- and J-gene trimming. There were 164 TCR beta chains listed as cytomegalovirus-associated.

The V gene's germline CDR1 is MNHNS and CDR2 SASEGT. The CDR3 totals 15 residues. With V trimmed by 3 bases and J by 4 bases, 3 bases remained unmatched. The sequence derives from a man aged 35 to 55 in good health and CMV-seronegative. The chain recombines TRBV6-1 with TRBJ2-6; 7 bases agree with TRBD1. Material: PBMCs. The CDR3 DNA reads TGTGCCAGCAGTGACAAGGGGGCCGGGGCCAACGTCCTGACTTTC. It encodes CASSDKGAGANVLTF.